The 9 T cell receptor beta chains presented below share a single source sample, sequenced in a study of blood T cells in healthy people across ages. Primers used in a second PCR of roughly 7 to 11 cycles were a sample-barcoded 5' primer and a J-beta primer mix. TCRdb reprocessed the 5' RACE reads with MiXCR, giving one entry per CDR3 protein. This table has 1.5 million to 2 million distinct CDR3 sequences, 40% to 55% appearing once. The sequenced sample was blood. These receptors originate from a woman aged 40-49 years in good health.

The chain combines TRBV20-1 with TRBJ1-5, with D perhaps TRBD1 (5 bases). Per the germline V gene, CDR1 is DFQATT and CDR2 is SNEGSKA (reference sequence). V shed 7 bases and J shed 2 bases, with 15 bases lying between them. CDR3 length: 14 amino acids. CDR3 DNA: TGCAGTGTGGGGCGGGGGAACGGCAATCAGCCCCAGCATTTT. Protein: CSVGRGNGNQPQHF.

The rearrangement links TRBV27 to TRBJ1-1; TRBD1 agrees at 8 bases. Unmatched junction bases numbered 10, after V lost 6 bases and J lost 7 bases. Germline assignment: CDR1 MNHEY and CDR2 SMNVEV (reference sequence). The CDR3 is 14 residues long. CDR3 DNA: TGTGCCAGCAGGATACACCGACAGGGGCTTGAAGCTTTCTTT. Protein sequence: CASRIHRQGLEAFF.

Comments on this clonotype: The junction shows a germline mismatch at one end, possibly a read error. V usage is TRBV4-1 and J usage is TRBJ1-4; maybe TRBD1 (6 bases). Germline V lookup: CDR1 MGHRA, CDR2 YSYEKL. This CDR3 has 9 amino acids. The CDR3 here is CASSQDQGF. The DNA for the CDR3 is TGCGCCAGCAGCCAAGATCAGGGGTTT.

The gene calls are TRBV4-3 and TRBJ2-5; tentatively, D is TRBD2 (6 bases). V lost 0 bases and J 4 bases, leaving 15 bases between the germline ends. CDR3 length equals 16 residues. The germline V gene has CDR1 LGHNA and CDR2 YSLEER. CDR3 sequence reads: CASSQDLVGRGETQYF. The CDR3 DNA follows: TGCGCCAGCAGCCAAGATCTTGTCGGGAGAGGAGAGACCCAGTACTTC.

V is TRBV11-1 and J is TRBJ1-5, with D perhaps TRBD1 (6 bases). Deletions cut 9 bases from V and 7 bases from J, with 22 bases between. Germline V lookup: CDR1 SGHAT, CDR2 FQDESV (reference sequence). CDR3 length: 15 residues. The CDR3 bases are TGTGCCAGGAGGCAGGGGAAGGCCTCGATGCAGCCCCAGCATTTT. Its protein is CARRQGKASMQPQHF.

In its sample, this clonotype was seen a few times. The CDR3 loop is CASSYTRTGSYNEQFF. CDR3 coding DNA: TGTGCCAGCAGTTACACCCGGACAGGTTCCTACAATGAGCAGTTCTTC. The V call is TRBV6-5, the J call TRBJ2-1; 7 nucleotides match TRBD1. This CDR3 is built from 16 residues. Unmatched junction bases numbered 5, after V lost 2 bases and J lost 1 base. Germline lookup yields CDR1 MNHEY and CDR2 SVGAGI.

This clonotype was seen a few times. The CDR3: CSMQGPNYGYTF. CDR3 DNA: TGCAGCATGCAGGGGCCTAACTATGGCTACACCTTC. This chain connects TRBV29-1 to TRBJ1-2; maybe TRBD1 (6 bases). The CDR3 loop spans 12 amino acids. The germline V and J ends were trimmed by 8 bases and 0 bases, with 10 bases remaining between them. Germline V CDR1 and CDR2: SQVTM, ANQGSEA.

This chain connects TRBV10-3 to TRBJ2-7, with D tentatively TRBD1 or TRBD2 (6 bases each). V was trimmed by 0 bases and J by 10 bases, leaving 10 bases between them. The germline gives CDR1 ENHRY, CDR2 SYGVKD. There are 12 residues in the CDR3. CDR3 in DNA: TGTGCCATCAGTGAGTCGACGGGGGCCCAGTACTTC. Amino acids: CAISESTGAQYF.

In its sample, this clonotype was seen a few times. J is TRBJ1-2 and V is TRBV5-1; D is ambiguous. Germline V CDR1 and CDR2: SGHRS, YFSETQ. The V end lost 5 bases, the J end lost 2 bases, and 16 bases lay between the germline ends. The CDR3 covers 15 residues. The CDR3 region is CASSPSGPRNYGYTF. CDR3 sequence (DNA): TGCGCCAGCAGTCCCTCTGGGCCGAGGAACTATGGCTACACCTTC.